This T cell receptor (beta chain) emerged from a study of blood T cell repertoires in COVID-19. The wider study: Italy, Spain and the United States were the sources of the convalescent and acute COVID-19 samples.

Germline values: CDR1 SQVTM, CDR2 ANQGSEA. V lost 1 base to trimming and J lost 5 bases; unmatched junction nucleotides: 6. The CDR3 totals 16 residues. Per the original data handling: Amplification with reference gene primers provided the estimates of nucleated cell counts. Libraries were prepared by immunoSEQ multiplex PCR; TCRdb keeps only in-frame clonotypes and omits some of them. From that table come the V and J calls and clone size; the DNA was used to work out D and trimming. The sample has about 75,000 clones; roughly 90% are singletons. The chain carries TRBV29-1 and TRBJ2-3; TRBD2 matches at 13 bases. The receptor's source is a human donor in a cohort sampled during active COVID-19. Sequenced sample: peripheral blood. The CDR3 DNA reads as TGCAGCGTTGAAGGACCCGGACTAGCGGGGGAAGATACGCAGTATTTT. Its protein is CSVEGPGLAGEDTQYF.